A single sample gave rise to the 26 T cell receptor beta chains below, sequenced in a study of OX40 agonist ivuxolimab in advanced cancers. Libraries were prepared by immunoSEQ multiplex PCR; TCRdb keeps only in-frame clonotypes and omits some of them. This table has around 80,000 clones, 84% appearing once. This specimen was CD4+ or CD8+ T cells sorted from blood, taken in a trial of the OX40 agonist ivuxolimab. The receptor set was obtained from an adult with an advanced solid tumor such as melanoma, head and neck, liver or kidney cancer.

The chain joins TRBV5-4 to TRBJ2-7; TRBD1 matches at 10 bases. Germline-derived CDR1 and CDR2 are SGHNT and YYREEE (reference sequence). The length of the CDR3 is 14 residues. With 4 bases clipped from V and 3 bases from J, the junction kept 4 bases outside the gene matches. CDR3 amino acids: CASSLRTGGYEQYF. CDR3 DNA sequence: TGTGCCAGCAGCCTCCGGACAGGGGGCTACGAGCAGTACTTC.

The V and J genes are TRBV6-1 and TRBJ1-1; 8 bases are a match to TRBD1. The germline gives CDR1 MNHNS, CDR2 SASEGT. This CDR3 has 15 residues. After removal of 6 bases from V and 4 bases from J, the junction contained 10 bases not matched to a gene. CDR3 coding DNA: TGTGCCAGCAGCTATACAGGGGGGACTACCACTGAAGCTTTCTTT. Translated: CASSYTGGTTTEAFF.

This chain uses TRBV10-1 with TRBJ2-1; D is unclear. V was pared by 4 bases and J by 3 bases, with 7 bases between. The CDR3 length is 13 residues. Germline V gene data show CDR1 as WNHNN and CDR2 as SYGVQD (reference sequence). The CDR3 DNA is TGCGCCAGCAGTGGTGATTACTACAATGAGCAGTTCTTC. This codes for CASSGDYYNEQFF.

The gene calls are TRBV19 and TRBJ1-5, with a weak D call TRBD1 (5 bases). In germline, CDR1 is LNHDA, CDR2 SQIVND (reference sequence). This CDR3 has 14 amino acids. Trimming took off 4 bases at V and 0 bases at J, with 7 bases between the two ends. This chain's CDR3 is CASSTTGSNQPQHF. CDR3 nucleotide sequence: TGTGCCAGTAGTACAACAGGTAGCAATCAGCCCCAGCATTTT.

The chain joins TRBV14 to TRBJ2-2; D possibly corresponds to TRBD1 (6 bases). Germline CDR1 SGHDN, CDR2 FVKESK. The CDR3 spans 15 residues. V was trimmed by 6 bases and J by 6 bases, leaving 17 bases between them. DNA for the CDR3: TGTGCCAGCAGACGTCAGGGGATCGGAGCCGGGGAGCTGTTTTTT. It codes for CASRRQGIGAGELFF.

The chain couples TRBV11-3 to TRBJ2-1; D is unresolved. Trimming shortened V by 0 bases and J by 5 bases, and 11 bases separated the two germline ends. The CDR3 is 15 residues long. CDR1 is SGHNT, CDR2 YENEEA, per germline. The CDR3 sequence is CASSLDPRQDNEQFF. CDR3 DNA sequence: TGTGCCAGCAGCTTAGATCCCCGACAAGACAATGAGCAGTTCTTC.

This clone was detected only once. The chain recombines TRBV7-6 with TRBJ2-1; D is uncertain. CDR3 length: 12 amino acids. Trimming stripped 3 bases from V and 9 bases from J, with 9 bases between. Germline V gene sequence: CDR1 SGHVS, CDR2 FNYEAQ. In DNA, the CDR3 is TGTGCCAGCAGCTTTTCTTCCGGTGAGCAGTTCTTC. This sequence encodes CASSFSSGEQFF.

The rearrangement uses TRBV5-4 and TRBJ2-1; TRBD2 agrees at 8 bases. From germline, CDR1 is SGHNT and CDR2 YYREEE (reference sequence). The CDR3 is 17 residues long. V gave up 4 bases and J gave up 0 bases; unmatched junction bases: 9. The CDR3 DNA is TGTGCCAGCAGCCCATTGGTGAGCGGGAGCTCCTACAATGAGCAGTTCTTC. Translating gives CASSPLVSGSSYNEQFF. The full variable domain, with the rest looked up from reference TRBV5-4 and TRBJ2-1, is ETGVTQSPTHLIKTRGQQVTLRCSSQSGHNTVSWYQQALGQGPQFIFQYYREEENGRGNFPPRFSGLQFPNYSSELNVNALELDDSALYLCASSPLVSGSSYNEQFFGPGTRLTVL.

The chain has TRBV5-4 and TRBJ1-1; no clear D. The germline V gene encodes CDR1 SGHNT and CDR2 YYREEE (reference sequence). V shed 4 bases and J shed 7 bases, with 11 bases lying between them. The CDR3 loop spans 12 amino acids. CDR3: CASSGGGFEAFF. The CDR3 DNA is TGTGCCAGCAGCGGAGGAGGGTTTGAAGCTTTCTTT.

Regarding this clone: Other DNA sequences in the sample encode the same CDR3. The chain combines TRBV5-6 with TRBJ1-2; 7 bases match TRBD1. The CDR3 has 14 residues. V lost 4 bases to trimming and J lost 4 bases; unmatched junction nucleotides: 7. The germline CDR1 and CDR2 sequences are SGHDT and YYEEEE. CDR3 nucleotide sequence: TGTGCCAGCAGCCCACAGGGGCTGGGCTATGGCTACACCTTC. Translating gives CASSPQGLGYGYTF.

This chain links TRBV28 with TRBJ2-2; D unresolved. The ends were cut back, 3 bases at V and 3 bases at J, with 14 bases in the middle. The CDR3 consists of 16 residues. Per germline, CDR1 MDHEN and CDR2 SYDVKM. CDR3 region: CASSFYGRRDTGELFF. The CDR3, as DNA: TGTGCCAGCAGTTTTTACGGGCGGAGAGACACCGGGGAGCTGTTTTTT.

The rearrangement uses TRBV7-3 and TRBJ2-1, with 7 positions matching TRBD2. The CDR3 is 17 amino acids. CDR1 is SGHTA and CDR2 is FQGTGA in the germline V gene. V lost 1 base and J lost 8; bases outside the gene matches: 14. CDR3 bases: TGTGCCAGCAGCTTAATCGGCGGCAGCGGGAATCAACATGAGCAGTTCTTC. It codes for CASSLIGGSGNQHEQFF. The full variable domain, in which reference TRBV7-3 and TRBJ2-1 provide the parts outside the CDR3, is GAGVSQTPSNKVTEKGKYVELRCDPISGHTALYWYRQSLGQGPEFLIYFQGTGAADDSGLPNDRFFAVRPEGSVSTLKIQRTERGDSAVYLCASSLIGGSGNQHEQFFGPGTRLTVL.

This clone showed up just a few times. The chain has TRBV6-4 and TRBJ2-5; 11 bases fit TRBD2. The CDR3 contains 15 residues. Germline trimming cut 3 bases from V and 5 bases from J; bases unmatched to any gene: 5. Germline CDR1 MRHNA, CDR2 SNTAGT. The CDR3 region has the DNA TGTGCCAGCAGTGAAACTAGCGGGGGCGGGGAGACCCAGTACTTC. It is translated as CASSETSGGGETQYF.

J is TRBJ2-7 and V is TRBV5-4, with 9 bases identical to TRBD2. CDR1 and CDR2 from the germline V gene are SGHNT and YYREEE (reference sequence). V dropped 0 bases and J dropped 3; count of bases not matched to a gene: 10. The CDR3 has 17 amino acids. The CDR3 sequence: CASSLVAGTSTFYEQYF. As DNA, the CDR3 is TGTGCCAGCAGCTTGGTAGCCGGGACTAGCACATTCTACGAGCAGTACTTC.

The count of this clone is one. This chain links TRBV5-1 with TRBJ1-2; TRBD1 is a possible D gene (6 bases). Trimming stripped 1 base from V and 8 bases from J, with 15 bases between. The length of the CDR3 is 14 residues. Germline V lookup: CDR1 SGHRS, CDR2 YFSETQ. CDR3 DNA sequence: TGCGCCAGCAGCTTGAAGGGGGGGCCGCAGGGCTACACCTTC. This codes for CASSLKGGPQGYTF.

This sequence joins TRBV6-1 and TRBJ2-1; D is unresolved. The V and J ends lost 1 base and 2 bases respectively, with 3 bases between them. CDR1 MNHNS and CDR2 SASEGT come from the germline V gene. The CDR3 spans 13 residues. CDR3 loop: CASSEGAYNEQFF. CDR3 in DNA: TGTGCCAGCAGTGAAGGGGCCTACAATGAGCAGTTCTTC.

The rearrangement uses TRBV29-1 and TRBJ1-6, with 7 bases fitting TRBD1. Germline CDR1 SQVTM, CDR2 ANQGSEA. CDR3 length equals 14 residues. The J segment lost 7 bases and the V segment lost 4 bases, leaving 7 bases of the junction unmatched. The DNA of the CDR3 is TGCAGCGTTGCGAGACAGGGTCTAAATTCACCCCTCCACTTT. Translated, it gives CSVARQGLNSPLHF.

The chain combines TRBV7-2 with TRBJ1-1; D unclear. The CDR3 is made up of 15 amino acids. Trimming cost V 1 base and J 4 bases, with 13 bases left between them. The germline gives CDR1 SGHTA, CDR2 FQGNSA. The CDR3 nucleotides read TGTGCCAGCAGCTTAGGGCGGGGAGGAGGCACTGAAGCTTTCTTT. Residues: CASSLGRGGGTEAFF.

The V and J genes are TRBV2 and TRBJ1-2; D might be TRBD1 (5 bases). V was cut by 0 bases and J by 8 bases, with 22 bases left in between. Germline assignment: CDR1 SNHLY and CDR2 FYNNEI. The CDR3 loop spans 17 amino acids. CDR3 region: CASSEALGDPGRWGYTF. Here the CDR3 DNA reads TGTGCCAGCAGTGAAGCGCTGGGGGACCCCGGTCGGTGGGGCTACACCTTC. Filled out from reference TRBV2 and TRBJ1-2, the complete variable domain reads EPEVTQTPSHQVTQMGQEVILRCVPISNHLYFYWYRQILGQKVEFLVSFYNNEISEKSEIFDDQFSVERPDGSNFTLKIRSTKLEDSAMYFCASSEALGDPGRWGYTFGSGTRLTVV.

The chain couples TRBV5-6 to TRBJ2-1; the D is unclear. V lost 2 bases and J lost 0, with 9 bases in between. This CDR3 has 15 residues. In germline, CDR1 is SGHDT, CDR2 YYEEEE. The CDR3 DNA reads TGTGCCAGCAGCTTTGCGACCAGCTCCTACAATGAGCAGTTCTTC. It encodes CASSFATSSYNEQFF.

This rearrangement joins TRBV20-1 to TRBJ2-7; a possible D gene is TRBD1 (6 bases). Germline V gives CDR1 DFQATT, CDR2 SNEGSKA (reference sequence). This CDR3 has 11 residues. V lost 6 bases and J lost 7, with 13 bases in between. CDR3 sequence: CSAHTGREQYF. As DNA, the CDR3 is TGCAGTGCCCATACAGGGCGTGAGCAGTACTTC.

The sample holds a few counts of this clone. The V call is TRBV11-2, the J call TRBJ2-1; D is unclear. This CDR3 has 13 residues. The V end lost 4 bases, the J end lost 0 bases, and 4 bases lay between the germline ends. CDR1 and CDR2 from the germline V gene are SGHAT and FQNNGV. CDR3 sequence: CASSSGSYNEQFF. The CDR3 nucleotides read TGTGCCAGCAGCTCAGGCTCCTACAATGAGCAGTTCTTC.

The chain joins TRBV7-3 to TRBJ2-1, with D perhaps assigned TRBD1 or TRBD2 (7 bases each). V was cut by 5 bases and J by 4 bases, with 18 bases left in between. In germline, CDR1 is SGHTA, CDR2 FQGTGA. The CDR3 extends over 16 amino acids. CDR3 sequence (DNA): TGTGCCAGCAGCCTCAGGGGGGGCCAATATTACAATGAGCAGTTCTTC. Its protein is CASSLRGGQYYNEQFF.

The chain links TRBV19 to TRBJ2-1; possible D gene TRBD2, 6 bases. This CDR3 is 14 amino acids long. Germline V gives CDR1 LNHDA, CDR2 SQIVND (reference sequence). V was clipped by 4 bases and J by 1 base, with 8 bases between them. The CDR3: CASSTGTSYNEQFF. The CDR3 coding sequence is TGTGCCAGTAGTACCGGGACTTCCTACAATGAGCAGTTCTTC. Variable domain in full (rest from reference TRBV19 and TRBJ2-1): DGGITQSPKYLFRKEGQNVTLSCEQNLNHDAMYWYRQDPGQGLRLIYYSQIVNDFQKGDIAEGYSVSREKKESFPLTVTSAQKNPTAFYLCASSTGTSYNEQFFGPGTRLTVL.

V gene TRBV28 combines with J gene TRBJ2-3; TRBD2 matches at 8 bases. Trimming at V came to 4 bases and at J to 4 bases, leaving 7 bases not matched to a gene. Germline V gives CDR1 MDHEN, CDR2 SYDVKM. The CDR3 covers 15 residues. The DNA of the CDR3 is TGTGCCAGCAGTTCCCGGGAGGGCCCGGCAGATACGCAGTATTTT. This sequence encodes CASSSREGPADTQYF.

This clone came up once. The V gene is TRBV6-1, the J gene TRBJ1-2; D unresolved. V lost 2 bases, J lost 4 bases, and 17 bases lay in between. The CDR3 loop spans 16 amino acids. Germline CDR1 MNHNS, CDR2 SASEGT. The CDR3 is CASSESYGPIIYGYTF. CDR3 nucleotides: TGTGCCAGCAGTGAATCTTACGGGCCGATCATCTATGGCTACACCTTC.